The 14 T cell receptor beta chains below were found in one sample sequenced in a study of Graves' ophthalmopathy and Graves' hyperthyroidism. Investigators amplified TCR beta CDR3 regions from RNA transcripts. The library came from an HTBI-primed first-round RT-PCR and a second-round multiplex PCR. TCRdb ran MiXCR on the multiplex PCR reads and lists one entry per CDR3 protein. The sample contains over 450,000 distinct CDR3 sequences, approximately 15% of which appear only once. Material: blood. These receptors were taken from a woman aged 25 to 39 with Graves' ophthalmopathy.

In the case of this clonotype: The conserved phenylalanine or tryptophan is not found at the CDR3 terminus, so this likely reflects a read error. The chain couples TRBV4-2 to TRBJ1-1; TRBD1 matches at 9 bases. The V gene's germline CDR1 is LGHNA and CDR2 YNFKEQ. The length of the CDR3 is 15 residues. The ends lost 4 bases at V and 5 bases at J; junction bases unmatched: 8. CDR3 in amino acids: CASSPRGQGGTEAFL. DNA of the CDR3: TGTGCCAGCAGCCCGAGGGGACAGGGAGGGACTGAAGCTTTCCTT.

This clonotype has ten or more counts. The gene calls are TRBV12-3 or TRBV12-4 and TRBJ1-1; D may be TRBD1 (6 bases). This CDR3 spans 17 amino acids. The V end was cut by 6 bases, the J end by 1 base, with 21 bases between. CDR3 sequence reads: CASRLKWQGQANTEAFF. Here the CDR3 DNA reads TGTGCCAGCAGGTTGAAATGGCAGGGGCAAGCGAACACTGAAGCTTTCTTT.

This clonotype showed up many times. The chain employs TRBV30 and TRBJ1-1; a weak D match, TRBD1 (6 bases). The V and J ends lost 4 bases and 10 bases respectively, with 13 bases between them. CDR3 length: 11 amino acids. CDR1 GTSNPN and CDR2 SVGIG come from the germline V gene (reference sequence). CDR3 coding DNA: TGTGCCTGGACTAACAGGGCGCGAGCTTTCTTT. Its translation: CAWTNRARAFF.

The rearrangement links TRBV29-1 to TRBJ2-7; D gene uncertain. Trimming took 3 bases from V and 6 from J, leaving 24 bases between them. The germline V gene encodes CDR1 SQVTM and CDR2 ANQGSEA. This CDR3 is built from 16 residues. The DNA for the CDR3 is TGCAGCGTTGAGGATCCCGATATGGCCGATCCTCTCGAGCAGTACTTC. Residues: CSVEDPDMADPLEQYF.

This clonotype was seen ten or more times. The rearrangement joins TRBV5-1 to TRBJ1-2; 7 positions agree with TRBD1. V shed 7 bases and J 4 bases; nucleotides not matched to a gene: 10. The CDR3 has 14 residues. Germline V gene sequence: CDR1 SGHRS, CDR2 YFSETQ. The CDR3 bases are TGCGCCAGCTCCCAGGGGGATACCATCTATGGCTACACCTTC. This codes for CASSQGDTIYGYTF. Full variable domain (outside the CDR3, taken from reference TRBV5-1 and TRBJ1-2): KAGVTQTPRYLIKTRGQQVTLSCSPISGHRSVSWYQQTPGQGLQFLFEYFSETQRNKGNFPGRFSGRQFSNSRSEMNVSTLELGDSALYLCASSQGDTIYGYTFGSGTRLTVV.

This clonotype was observed at least ten times. The rearrangement uses TRBV28 and TRBJ1-5; possible D gene TRBD1, 6 bases. This CDR3 region has 17 residues. V shed 2 bases and J shed 3 bases, with 17 bases lying between them. CDR1 is MDHEN and CDR2 is SYDVKM in the germline V gene. CDR3 sequence reads: CASSLRGHSRLNQPQHF. The CDR3 bases are TGTGCCAGCAGTTTACGGGGACACTCGAGGCTCAATCAGCCCCAGCATTTT.

This clonotype was seen at least ten times. The V gene is TRBV4-1, the J gene TRBJ2-5; no reliable D call. This CDR3 is 13 amino acids long. Trimming removed 4 bases at V and 4 bases at J, with 10 bases between. Germline values: CDR1 MGHRA, CDR2 YSYEKL. The CDR3 loop reads CASSPPDGETQYF. For the CDR3, the DNA is TGCGCCAGCAGCCCCCCCGACGGAGAGACCCAGTACTTC.

This clonotype came up many times. The J gene is TRBJ2-7, the V gene TRBV6-1; D tentatively fits TRBD1 or TRBD2 (6 bases each). The CDR3 covers 12 residues. The germline V gene encodes CDR1 MNHNS and CDR2 SASEGT. V shed 7 bases and J shed 6 bases, with 13 bases lying between them. CDR3 coding DNA: TGTGCCAGCAAGCTACAGGGAGGCGAGCAGTACTTC. It is translated as CASKLQGGEQYF.

This clonotype was picked up many times. Here the CDR3 reads CASSLVKGRSSYEQYF. The CDR3 nucleotides read TGTGCCAGCAGCTTAGTTAAGGGTCGAAGCTCCTACGAGCAGTACTTC. V gene TRBV7-8 combines with J gene TRBJ2-7; no definite D call. The CDR3 totals 16 residues. Germline loops: CDR1 SGHVS, CDR2 FQNEAQ. Deletions cut 1 base from V and 0 bases from J, with 13 bases between.

This clonotype was detected ten times or more. The rearrangement uses TRBV6-1 and TRBJ1-6; the D gene is possibly TRBD1 (6 bases). CDR3 length: 17 residues. Trimming stripped 4 bases from V and 0 bases from J, with 13 bases between. Germline V gene lookup returns CDR1 MNHNS and CDR2 SASEGT. CDR3 DNA sequence: TGTGCCAGCAGTGGAGGGGGGAGGAGCTCCTATAATTCACCCCTCCACTTT. It specifies CASSGGGRSSYNSPLHF.

Ten or more counts support this clonotype. CDR3 sequence (DNA): TGTGCCAGCAGCTTGGGCTTTACAGGGGATTATGGCTACACCTTC. Translated: CASSLGFTGDYGYTF. The V call is TRBV11-3, the J call TRBJ1-2; 7 nucleotides line up with TRBD1. Germline CDR1 reads SGHNT; CDR2 reads YENEEA. The junction had 9 bases not matched to a gene; V was cut back by 3 bases and J by 5 bases. This CDR3 has 15 amino acids.

At least ten counts were recorded for this clonotype. The chain couples TRBV30 to TRBJ2-7; 11 positions match TRBD2. The CDR3 is 14 residues long. After removal of 5 bases from V and 5 bases from J, the junction contained 8 bases not matched to a gene. CDR1 is GTSNPN, CDR2 SVGIG, per germline (reference sequence). CDR3 region: CAWGLAGGAHEQYF. CDR3 DNA sequence: TGTGCCTGGGGTTTAGCGGGAGGGGCCCACGAGCAGTACTTC.

This clonotype was counted a few times. The chain is built from TRBV4-1 and TRBJ2-5; maybe TRBD2 (7 bases). Trimming left V 5 bases short and J 2 bases short, with 15 bases between. CDR1 and CDR2 (germline): MGHRA, YSYEKL. The CDR3 length is 15 residues. CDR3 amino acids: CASSARGGGQETQYF. CDR3 nucleotide sequence: TGCGCCAGCAGCGCCCGGGGAGGGGGGCAAGAGACCCAGTACTTC.

The rearrangement uses TRBV30 and TRBJ2-7; 9 nucleotides agree with TRBD1. CDR1 GTSNPN and CDR2 SVGIG come from the germline V gene (reference sequence). This CDR3 has 14 residues. V dropped 4 bases and J dropped 2; count of bases not matched to a gene: 6. The CDR3 DNA reads TGTGCCTGGACTATACAGGGGGCGGCCTACGAGCAGTACTTC. Protein sequence: CAWTIQGAAYEQYF.